Here is one T cell receptor (beta chain) with its context. TCRdb keeps only in-frame clones here, not all; method: immunoSEQ multiplex PCR. The table shows tens of thousands of clones, with approximately 80% occurring only once. The data originate from a study of blood T cell repertoires in COVID-19. Study information: T cells, B-cell-depleted T cells, or PBMCs supplied cDNA or gDNA.

The receptor was derived from a human donor with active or convalescent COVID-19. The donor label of this sample is uncertain. Sequenced material: peripheral blood.

CDR3 DNA sequence: TGTGCCAGCAGCTTACAGCGGGAGGCCCCGAATACGCAGTATTTT. Residues: CASSLQREAPNTQYF. This rearrangement joins TRBV5-5 to TRBJ2-3, with 9 positions matching TRBD2. The CDR3 extends over 15 amino acids. V was clipped by 2 bases and J by 7 bases; unmatched bases: 8. Per the germline V gene, CDR1 is SGHKS and CDR2 is YYEKEE (reference sequence).